This TCR beta chain came from a study of control samples from healthy donors and cancer patients. Some clones are missing from TCRdb's copy, which holds only in-frame ones; the method was immunoSEQ multiplex PCR. The sample includes some 150,000 clones, roughly nine tenths of them seen just once. From germline, CDR1 is SGHRS and CDR2 YFSETQ. The CDR3 has 15 amino acids. Trimming took off 0 bases at V and 1 base at J, with 10 bases between the two ends. Sequenced sample: blood. The receptor comes from a man aged 18 to 29 in good health. The rearrangement uses TRBV5-1 and TRBJ1-1; no definite D call. The CDR3: CASSLAGSRNTEAFF. As DNA, the CDR3 is TGCGCCAGCAGCTTGGCCGGAAGCCGGAACACTGAAGCTTTCTTT.